This TCR beta chain was identified during a study of blood T cell repertoires in COVID-19. Study-level information: Samples representing acute and convalescent COVID-19 were sourced from the United States, Italy and Spain. T cells, B-cell-depleted T cells, or PBMCs supplied cDNA or gDNA.

The V segment lost 2 bases and the J segment 2 bases; nucleotides outside the gene matches: 2. The CDR3 contains 15 residues. From germline, CDR1 is SGHDT and CDR2 YYEEEE. Under the authors' procedure: Scientists estimated how many nucleated cells there were by amplifying reference gene primers. TCRdb's table, derived via immunoSEQ multiplex PCR, lists solely in-frame clones and lacks some. That table gives V, J and clone size, and the DNA gave D and trimming. The sample shows around 180,000 clones, 85% of them seen only once. Sequenced sample: peripheral blood. The chain combines TRBV5-6 with TRBJ2-1; 9 bases are shared with TRBD1. This TCR derives from a person aged 65-85 years with COVID-19, enrolled during active disease. CDR3: CASSFGDRAYNEQFF. For the CDR3, the DNA is TGTGCCAGCAGCTTTGGGGACAGGGCCTACAATGAGCAGTTCTTC.